Sequencing of this T cell receptor (beta chain) was carried out in a study of cytomegalovirus exposure and HLA in healthy donors. Whole-study findings and limits: Cytomegalovirus status was reportedly diagnosed by the classifier with high sensitivity and specificity. Cytomegalovirus association was listed for 170 or so TCR beta chains.

Trimming removed 4 bases at V and 7 bases at J, with 10 bases between. The CDR3 contains 11 residues. Germline CDR1 GTSNPN, CDR2 SVGIG (reference sequence). Profiled with immunoSEQ multiplex PCR; TCRdb holds only in-frame clones, not every one. The profile shows 220,000 or so clones, 80% to 85% of them singletons. This clone was seen a handful of times. The antigen is not known. V is TRBV30 and J is TRBJ2-5; D may be TRBD1 or TRBD2 (5 bases each). This sequence originates from a woman younger than 45 in good health and CMV-seropositive. Specimen: PBMCs. DNA of the CDR3: TGTGCCTGGACCCGGGGACGGACCCAGTACTTC. It yields the protein CAWTRGRTQYF.